Listed here are 8 T cell receptor beta chains from one sample, sequenced in a study of identical twins. TCRdb reanalysed the 5' RACE reads using MiXCR and keeps one entry per CDR3 protein. Found here are around 370,000 distinct CDR3 sequences, around 9.7% of them singletons; the top ten hold over 7%. Sequencing input: naive T cells sorted from blood. These TCRs come from a woman in her forties or fifties in good health.

There are a few counts of this clonotype. The chain couples TRBV11-3 to TRBJ2-1, with 16 positions matching TRBD2. V trimming: 5 bases; J trimming: 7 bases; junction bases outside the gene matches: 14. This CDR3 spans 19 amino acids. Looked up from germline, CDR1 is SGHNT and CDR2 is YENEEA. CDR3 sequence (DNA): TGTGCCAGCAGCCCCTCGGGGACTAGCGGGAGGGCCGGGCCGAATGAGCAGTTCTTC. Its translation: CASSPSGTSGRAGPNEQFF.

This chain uses TRBV24-1 with TRBJ2-5; a weak D match, TRBD1 (6 bases). CDR3 size: 13 residues. Germline V gives CDR1 KGHDR, CDR2 SFDVKD. V gave up 5 bases and J gave up 7 bases, with 13 bases separating them. The CDR3 nucleotides are TGTGCCACCAGTGGTCCAGGGGAAGGGACCCAGTACTTC. Translation gives CATSGPGEGTQYF.

The V and J genes are TRBV7-9 and TRBJ2-1; no definite D call. Germline values: CDR1 SEHNR, CDR2 FQNEAQ (reference sequence). V lost 6 bases, J lost 8 bases, and 8 bases lay in between. The CDR3 covers 11 residues. The DNA for the CDR3 is TGTGCCAGCAGTATTCAGTATGAGCAGTTCTTC. It specifies CASSIQYEQFF.

This clonotype was recorded a few times. J is TRBJ2-2 and V is TRBV29-1; tentatively, D is TRBD2 (5 bases). CDR1 and CDR2 (germline): SQVTM, ANQGSEA. The CDR3 loop spans 14 amino acids. Trimming left V 4 bases short and J 0 bases short, with 9 bases between. The CDR3 here is CSVVGVANTGELFF. The CDR3 nucleotides read TGCAGCGTTGTCGGGGTCGCGAACACCGGGGAGCTGTTTTTT.

The chain employs TRBV12-3 or TRBV12-4 and TRBJ1-2; D gene uncertain. V was cut by 10 bases and J by 2 bases, with 23 bases left in between. The CDR3 runs 16 residues. In DNA, the CDR3 is TGTGCCACCAGAGTTAAGGATGTCCCCCTCAACTATGGCTACACCTTC. Residues: CATRVKDVPLNYGYTF.

This clonotype showed up just a few times. V is TRBV3-1 and J is TRBJ1-1, with TRBD1 identical over 10 bases. CDR1 and CDR2 from the germline V gene are LGHDT and YNNKEL (reference sequence). V gave up 5 bases and J gave up 4 bases; unmatched junction bases: 13. The CDR3 is 17 amino acids. The chain's CDR3 is CASSYSTGDRGSTEAFF. Here the CDR3 DNA reads TGTGCCAGCAGCTACTCCACCGGGGACAGGGGCAGCACTGAAGCTTTCTTT.

The chain couples TRBV20-1 to TRBJ2-1; D is perhaps TRBD1 (5 bases). The germline V and J ends were trimmed by 4 bases and 3 bases, with 16 bases remaining between them. From germline, CDR1 is DFQATT and CDR2 SNEGSKA (reference sequence). CDR3 size: 15 residues. Here the CDR3 DNA reads TGCAGTGCTACCAGGGATTGGGGCGGCTACAATGAGCAGTTCTTC. Amino acids: CSATRDWGGYNEQFF.

This clonotype has a handful of counts. V gene TRBV5-1 combines with J gene TRBJ1-6; weak D call: TRBD1 (5 bases). With 0 bases removed from V and 5 bases from J, the gap between germline ends came to 6 bases. CDR3 length: 14 residues. Germline values: CDR1 SGHRS, CDR2 YFSETQ. CDR3 DNA: TGCGCCAGCAGCTTGGAGACAGATAATTCACCCCTCCACTTT. It codes for CASSLETDNSPLHF. The whole variable domain, remainder taken from reference TRBV5-1 and TRBJ1-6, is KAGVTQTPRYLIKTRGQQVTLSCSPISGHRSVSWYQQTPGQGLQFLFEYFSETQRNKGNFPGRFSGRQFSNSRSEMNVSTLELGDSALYLCASSLETDNSPLHFGNGTRLTVT.